Listed below are T cell receptor beta chains from one sample, sequenced in a study of blood T cell repertoires in COVID-19. Sequencing was performed with immunoSEQ multiplex PCR; in TCRdb, only in-frame clones are kept and a portion is missing. The sample includes more than 200,000 clones, around 80% of them seen just once. The sample taken for sequencing was PBMCs or T cells enriched from blood (not recorded which). These receptors were collected from a man between 60 and 75 years old who had recovered from COVID-19. Both conserved end residues are part of each CDR3. The D gene is left open where the match is weak. Clone size appears in some rows only: once, few, many, or a class for an expanded clone.

V gene	J gene	D gene	clone size	CDR3 DNA	CDR3 protein
TRBV6-4	TRBJ2-3	TRBD2	.	TGTGCCAGCAGTGAGAGGAGCGGGGGTGCGGATACGCAGTATTTT	CASSERSGGADTQYF
TRBV6-1	TRBJ1-5	.	.	TGTGCCAGCAGTGAACGTCCTCCCCAGCCCCAGCATTTT	CASSERPPQPQHF
TRBV18	TRBJ2-7	TRBD2	.	TGTGCCAGCTCACCTCCGGGGGGAGCCTACGAGCAGTACTTC	CASSPPGGAYEQYF
TRBV9	TRBJ1-6	.	.	TGTGCCAGCAGCGTAGTTGGGGAGGGTAATTCACCCCTCCACTTT	CASSVVGEGNSPLHF
TRBV5-1	TRBJ1-1	TRBD1	once	TGCGCCAGCAGCCAGGGTGGGACAGGGGGGTTTGAAGCTTTCTTT	CASSQGGTGGFEAFF
TRBV5-1	TRBJ2-2	TRBD1	.	TGCGCCAGCAGCTCTCGACAGGGGGCCGGGGAGCTGTTTTTT	CASSSRQGAGELFF
TRBV11-2	TRBJ1-2	TRBD1	.	TGTGCCAGCAGCCCGGACAGGGGTTCTGGCTACACCTTC	CASSPDRGSGYTF
TRBV5-1	TRBJ2-5	TRBD2	.	TGCGCCAGCAGCTTGTCCGGGACTAGGAGGGAGACCCAGTACTTC	CASSLSGTRRETQYF
TRBV5-1	TRBJ1-3	.	.	TGCGCCAGCAGCTTGTGGCCCGGAAACACCATATATTTT	CASSLWPGNTIYF
TRBV9	TRBJ2-5	.	.	TGTGCCAGCAGCCAACAGGGAGAAGAGACCCAGTACTTC	CASSQQGEETQYF
TRBV7-9	TRBJ1-1	.	.	TGTGCCAGCAGCTTAGGAGCGAACACTGAAGCTTTCTTT	CASSLGANTEAFF
TRBV7-6	TRBJ1-3	.	once	TGTGCCAGCAGCTTAGCGGGGTCAGGGTCCGGAAACACCATATATTTT	CASSLAGSGSGNTIYF
TRBV7-2	TRBJ2-7	TRBD1	few	TGTGCCAGCAGCTTTCGGACAGGGAGCTACGAGCAGTACTTC	CASSFRTGSYEQYF
TRBV19	TRBJ1-3	.	once	TGTGCCAGTAGTTCTGGGGCCTCTGGAAACACCATATATTTT	CASSSGASGNTIYF
TRBV3-1/TRBV3-2	TRBJ2-7	.	.	TGTGCCAGCAGCCTAGCGACGGTCTCCTACGAGCAGTACTTC	CASSLATVSYEQYF
TRBV7-9	TRBJ1-2	TRBD1	.	TGTGCCAGCAGCTGGGACAGGGGGCTGCGTGGCTACACCTTC	CASSWDRGLRGYTF
TRBV6-6	TRBJ1-4	.	.	TGTGCCAGCAGTCCAGGGATAACAAAACTGTTTTTT	CASSPGITKLFF
TRBV7-9	TRBJ1-4	TRBD1	.	TGTGCCAGCAGCGTAGGGACAGTAAATGAAAAACTGTTTTTT	CASSVGTVNEKLFF
TRBV6-4	TRBJ2-1	TRBD1	.	TGTGCCAGCAGTGACGACAGGGGTTTTGGGCAGTTCTTC	CASSDDRGFGQFF
TRBV15	TRBJ2-7	.	.	TGTGCCACCAGCACAGACACCGGCGGTGGCTACGAGCAGTACTTC	CATSTDTGGGYEQYF
TRBV30	TRBJ1-3	.	few	TGTGCCTGGAGGAGGACAGTAAGCTCTGGAAACACCATATATTTT	CAWRRTVSSGNTIYF
TRBV9	TRBJ2-2	TRBD2	.	TGTGCCAGCAGCCTAGTTAGCGGGGGGGCAGGCACCGGGGAGCTGTTTTTT	CASSLVSGGAGTGELFF
TRBV6-6	TRBJ1-1	TRBD1	.	TGTGCCAGCATTTCCGGGACAGGGCGGGACACTGAAGCTTTCTTT	CASISGTGRDTEAFF
TRBV5-6	TRBJ1-2	TRBD1	.	TGTGCCAGCAGCTTCCAGGGGGCAATTAATGGCTACACCTTC	CASSFQGAINGYTF
TRBV7-9	TRBJ1-4	.	few	TGTGCCAGCAGTTCGGGACGGGAGGAAAAACTGTTTTTT	CASSSGREEKLFF
TRBV19	TRBJ1-3	.	.	TGTGCCAGTAGTGAAGACAGCTCTGGAAACACCATATATTTT	CASSEDSSGNTIYF
TRBV7-6	TRBJ1-3	.	.	TGTGCCAGCAGCTCGGAACCAGGGAACACCATATATTTT	CASSSEPGNTIYF
TRBV2	TRBJ2-1	.	once	TGTGCCAGCAGACGGACAGCCTACAATGAGCAGTTCTTC	CASRRTAYNEQFF
TRBV7-8	TRBJ2-3	TRBD2	.	TGTGCCAGCAGCTTAGAACTAGCGGGGGGGCGATTCGACTCTAGCACAGATACGCAGTATTTT	CASSLELAGGRFDSSTDTQYF
TRBV27	TRBJ2-7	.	.	TGTGCCAGCGCCCAGAGGGGGGGCCCCTACGAGCAGTACTTC	CASAQRGGPYEQYF
TRBV7-6	TRBJ1-3	.	.	TGTGCCAGCAGCTCCGTTTATTCTCTCTCTGGAAACACCATATATTTT	CASSSVYSLSGNTIYF
TRBV5-4	TRBJ2-3	TRBD2	.	TGTGCCAGCAGCCAAGGGACTAGCGGGGGTAGTACAGATACGCAGTATTTT	CASSQGTSGGSTDTQYF
TRBV3-1/TRBV3-2	TRBJ2-3	TRBD2	.	TGTGCCAGCAGACAAAGGGACTACGGGGGGGGAGATACGCAGTATTTT	CASRQRDYGGGDTQYF
TRBV5-1	TRBJ1-2	.	.	TGCGCCAGCAGCCCCTCTATGGACTTTAACTATGGCTACACCTTC	CASSPSMDFNYGYTF
TRBV2	TRBJ1-6	.	.	TGTGCCAGCAGGGTACAGCAGAACCCCTATAATTCACCCCTCCACTTT	CASRVQQNPYNSPLHF
TRBV27	TRBJ2-7	TRBD1	.	TGTGCCAGCAGACGACAGGGTAGGGACGAGCAGTACTTC	CASRRQGRDEQYF
TRBV2	TRBJ1-1	TRBD1	.	TGTGCCAGCAGTGGGACAGGGGATCGAGCTTTCTTT	CASSGTGDRAFF
TRBV27	TRBJ2-3	TRBD1	.	TGTGCCAGCAGTTTATCCCCACAGGGGGCGAGCACAGATACGCAGTATTTT	CASSLSPQGASTDTQYF
TRBV4-3	TRBJ2-1	.	.	TGCGCCAGCAGCCAAGATCTGAGCTCCTACAATGAGCAGTTCTTC	CASSQDLSSYNEQFF
TRBV7-7	TRBJ2-2	TRBD1	.	TGTGCTAGCAGCCCCCGGAAGGGGGCAAACACCGGGGAGCTGTTTTTT	CASSPRKGANTGELFF